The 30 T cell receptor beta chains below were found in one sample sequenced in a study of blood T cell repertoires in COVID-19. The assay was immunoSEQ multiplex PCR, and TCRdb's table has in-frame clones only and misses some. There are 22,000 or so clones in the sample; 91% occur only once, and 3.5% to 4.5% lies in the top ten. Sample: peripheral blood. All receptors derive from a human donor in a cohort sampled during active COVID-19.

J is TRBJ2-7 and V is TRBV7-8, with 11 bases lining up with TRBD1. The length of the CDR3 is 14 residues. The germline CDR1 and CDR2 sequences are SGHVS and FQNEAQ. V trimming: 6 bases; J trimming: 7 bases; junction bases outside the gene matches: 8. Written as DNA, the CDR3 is TGTGCCAGCAGATCCGGGACAGGGGGTGGGGAGCAGTACTTC. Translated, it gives CASRSGTGGGEQYF.

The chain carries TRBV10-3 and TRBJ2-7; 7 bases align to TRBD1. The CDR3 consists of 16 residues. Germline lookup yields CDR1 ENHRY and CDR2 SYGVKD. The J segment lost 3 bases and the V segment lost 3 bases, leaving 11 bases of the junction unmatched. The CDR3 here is CAISDRQRGLGYEQYF. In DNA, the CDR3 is TGTGCCATCAGTGACCGGCAAAGGGGGCTGGGCTACGAGCAGTACTTC.

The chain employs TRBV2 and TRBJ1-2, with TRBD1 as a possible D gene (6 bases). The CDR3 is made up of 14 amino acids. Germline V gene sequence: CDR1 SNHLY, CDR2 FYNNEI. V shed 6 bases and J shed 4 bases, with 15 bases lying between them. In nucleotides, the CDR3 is TGTGCCAGCAGAATCGACAGGCCTTCCTATGGCTACACCTTC. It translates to CASRIDRPSYGYTF.

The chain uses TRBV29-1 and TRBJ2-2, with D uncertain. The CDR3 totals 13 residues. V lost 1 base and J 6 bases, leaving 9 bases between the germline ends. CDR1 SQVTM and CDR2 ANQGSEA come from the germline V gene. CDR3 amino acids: CSVEGQVPGELFF. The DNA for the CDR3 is TGCAGCGTTGAAGGGCAGGTCCCCGGGGAGCTGTTTTTT.

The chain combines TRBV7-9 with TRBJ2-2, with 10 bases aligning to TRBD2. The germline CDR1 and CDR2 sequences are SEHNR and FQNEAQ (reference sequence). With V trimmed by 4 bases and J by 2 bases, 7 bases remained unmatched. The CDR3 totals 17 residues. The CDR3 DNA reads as TGTGCCAGCAGCTGGGGTAGCGGGGGGCCAAACACCGGGGAGCTGTTTTTT. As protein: CASSWGSGGPNTGELFF.

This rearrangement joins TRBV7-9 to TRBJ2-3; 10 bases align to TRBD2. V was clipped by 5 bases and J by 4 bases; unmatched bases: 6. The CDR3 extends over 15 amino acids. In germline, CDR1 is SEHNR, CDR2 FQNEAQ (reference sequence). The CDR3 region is CASSQLAGVSDTQYF. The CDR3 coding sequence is TGTGCCAGCAGCCAGCTAGCGGGAGTCTCAGATACGCAGTATTTT.

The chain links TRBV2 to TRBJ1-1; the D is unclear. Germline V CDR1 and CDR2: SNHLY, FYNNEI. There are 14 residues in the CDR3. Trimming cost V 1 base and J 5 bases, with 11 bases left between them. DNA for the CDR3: TGTGCCAGCAGTGAAGAGGGAGTACGTACTGAAGCTTTCTTT. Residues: CASSEEGVRTEAFF. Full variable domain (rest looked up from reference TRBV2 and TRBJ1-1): EPEVTQTPSHQVTQMGQEVILRCVPISNHLYFYWYRQILGQKVEFLVSFYNNEISEKSEIFDDQFSVERPDGSNFTLKIRSTKLEDSAMYFCASSEEGVRTEAFFGQGTRLTVV.

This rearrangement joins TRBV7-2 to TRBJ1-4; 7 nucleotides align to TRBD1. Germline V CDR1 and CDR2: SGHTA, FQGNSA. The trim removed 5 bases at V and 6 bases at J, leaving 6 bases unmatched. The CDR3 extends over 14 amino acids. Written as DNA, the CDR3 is TGTGCCAGCAGCCGCGACAGGGTGGATGAAAAACTGTTTTTT. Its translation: CASSRDRVDEKLFF.

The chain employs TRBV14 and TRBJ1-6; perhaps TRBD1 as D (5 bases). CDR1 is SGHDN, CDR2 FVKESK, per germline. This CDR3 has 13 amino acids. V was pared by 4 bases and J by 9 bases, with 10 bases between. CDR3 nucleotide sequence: TGTGCCAGCAGCCGGCAGGGAAGTTCACCCCTCCACTTT. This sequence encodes CASSRQGSSPLHF. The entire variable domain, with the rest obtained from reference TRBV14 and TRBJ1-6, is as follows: EAGVTQFPSHSVIEKGQTVTLRCDPISGHDNLYWYRRVMGKEIKFLLHFVKESKQDESGMPNNRFLAERTGGTYSTLKVQPAELEDSGVYFCASSRQGSSPLHFGNGTRLTVT.

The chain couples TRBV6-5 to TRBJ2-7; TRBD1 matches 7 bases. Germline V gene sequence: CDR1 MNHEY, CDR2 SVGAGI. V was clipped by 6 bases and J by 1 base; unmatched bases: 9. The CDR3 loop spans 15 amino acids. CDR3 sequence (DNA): TGTGCCAGCAGGAGACAGGGTGTTTCATCCTACGAGCAGTACTTC. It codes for CASRRQGVSSYEQYF.

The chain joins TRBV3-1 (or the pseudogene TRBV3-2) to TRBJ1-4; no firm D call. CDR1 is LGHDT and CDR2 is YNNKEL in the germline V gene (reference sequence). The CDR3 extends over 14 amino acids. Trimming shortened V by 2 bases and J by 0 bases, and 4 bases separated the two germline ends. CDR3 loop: CASSQQATNEKLFF. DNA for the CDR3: TGTGCCAGCAGCCAACAGGCAACTAATGAAAAACTGTTTTTT.

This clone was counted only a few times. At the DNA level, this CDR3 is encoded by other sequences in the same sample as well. In nucleotides, the CDR3 is TGTGCCAGCAGCCAAGGGGGAGCCTACAATGAGCAGTTCTTC. Its protein is CASSQGGAYNEQFF. The chain is built from TRBV3-1 (or the pseudogene TRBV3-2) and TRBJ2-1; a possible D gene is TRBD2 (5 bases). V lost 1 base and J lost 2, with 6 bases in between. Per germline, CDR1 LGHDT and CDR2 YNNKEL (reference sequence). The CDR3 is made up of 14 amino acids.

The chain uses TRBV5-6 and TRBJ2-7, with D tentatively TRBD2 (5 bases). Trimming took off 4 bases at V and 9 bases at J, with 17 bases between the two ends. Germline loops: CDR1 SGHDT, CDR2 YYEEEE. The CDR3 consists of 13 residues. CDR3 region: CASSPAVGSPQYF. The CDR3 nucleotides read TGTGCCAGCAGCCCTGCGGTGGGGAGCCCGCAGTACTTC.

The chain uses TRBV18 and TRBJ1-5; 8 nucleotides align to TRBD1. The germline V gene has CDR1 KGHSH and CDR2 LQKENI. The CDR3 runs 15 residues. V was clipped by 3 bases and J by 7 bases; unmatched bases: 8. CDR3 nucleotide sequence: TGTGCCAGCTCACCGGGACAGGTGATAAACCAGCCCCAGCATTTT. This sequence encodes CASSPGQVINQPQHF.

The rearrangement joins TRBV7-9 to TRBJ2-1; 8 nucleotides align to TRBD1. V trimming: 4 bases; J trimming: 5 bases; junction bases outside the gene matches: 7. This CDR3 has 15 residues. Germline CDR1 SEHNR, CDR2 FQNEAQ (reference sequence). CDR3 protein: CASSWTGQAHNEQFF. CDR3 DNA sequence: TGTGCCAGCAGCTGGACGGGACAGGCCCACAATGAGCAGTTCTTC.

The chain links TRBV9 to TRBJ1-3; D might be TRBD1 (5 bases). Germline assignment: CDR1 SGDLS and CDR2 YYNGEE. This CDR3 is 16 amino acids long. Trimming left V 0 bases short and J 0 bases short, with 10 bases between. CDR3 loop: CASSVDHRHSGNTIYF. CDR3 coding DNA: TGTGCCAGCAGCGTAGACCACAGGCACTCTGGAAACACCATATATTTT.

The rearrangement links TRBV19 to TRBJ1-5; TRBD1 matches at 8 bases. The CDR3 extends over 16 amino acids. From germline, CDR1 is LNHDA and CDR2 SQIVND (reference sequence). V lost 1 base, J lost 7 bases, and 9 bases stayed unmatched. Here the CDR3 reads CASSIVNRGALQPQHF. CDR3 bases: TGTGCCAGTAGTATAGTGAACAGGGGGGCCCTACAGCCCCAGCATTTT.

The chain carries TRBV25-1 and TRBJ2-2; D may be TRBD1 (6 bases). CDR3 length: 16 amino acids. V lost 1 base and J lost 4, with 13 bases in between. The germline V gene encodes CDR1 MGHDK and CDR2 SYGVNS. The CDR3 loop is CASSEWGTRGTGELFF. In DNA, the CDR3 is TGTGCCAGCAGTGAATGGGGAACCAGGGGCACCGGGGAGCTGTTTTTT.

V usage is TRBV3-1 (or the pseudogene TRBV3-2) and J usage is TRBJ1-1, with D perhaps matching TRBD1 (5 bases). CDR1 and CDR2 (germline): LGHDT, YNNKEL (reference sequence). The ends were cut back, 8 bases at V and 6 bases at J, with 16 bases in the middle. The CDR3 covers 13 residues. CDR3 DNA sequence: TGTGCCAGCGTTCCCGACAGCCAGTCTGAAGCTTTCTTT. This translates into CASVPDSQSEAFF.

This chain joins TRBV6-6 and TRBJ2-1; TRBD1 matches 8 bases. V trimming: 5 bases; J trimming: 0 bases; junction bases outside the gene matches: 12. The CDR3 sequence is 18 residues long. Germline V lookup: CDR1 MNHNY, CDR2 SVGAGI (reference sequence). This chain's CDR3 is CASSPGTGLSSSYNEQFF. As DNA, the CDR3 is TGTGCCAGCAGTCCCGGGACAGGCCTTTCAAGCTCCTACAATGAGCAGTTCTTC.

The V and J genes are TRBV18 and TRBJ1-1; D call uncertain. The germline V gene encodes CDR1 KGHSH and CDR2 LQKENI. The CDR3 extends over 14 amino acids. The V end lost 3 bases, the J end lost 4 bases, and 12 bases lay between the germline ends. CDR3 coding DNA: TGTGCCAGCTCACCCTCGGGTGGCGGCACTGAAGCTTTCTTT. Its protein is CASSPSGGGTEAFF.

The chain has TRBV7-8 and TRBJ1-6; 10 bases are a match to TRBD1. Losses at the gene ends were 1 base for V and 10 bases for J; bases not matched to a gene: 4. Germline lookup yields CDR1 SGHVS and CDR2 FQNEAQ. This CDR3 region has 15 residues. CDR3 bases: TGTGCCAGCAGCTTAGGCGGGACAGGGGTGTCACCCCTCCACTTT. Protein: CASSLGGTGVSPLHF.

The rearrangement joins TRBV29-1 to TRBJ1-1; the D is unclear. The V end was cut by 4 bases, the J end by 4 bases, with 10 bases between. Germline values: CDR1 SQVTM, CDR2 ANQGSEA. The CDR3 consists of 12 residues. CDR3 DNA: TGCAGCGTTGTCCCGGGGAGCACTGAAGCTTTCTTT. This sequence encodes CSVVPGSTEAFF.

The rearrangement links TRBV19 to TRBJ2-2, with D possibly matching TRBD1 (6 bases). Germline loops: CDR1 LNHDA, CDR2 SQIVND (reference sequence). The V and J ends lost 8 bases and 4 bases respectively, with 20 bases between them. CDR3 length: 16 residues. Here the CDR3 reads CASSQGLQGSTGELFF. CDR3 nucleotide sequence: TGTGCCAGTTCCCAGGGGCTTCAGGGTAGCACCGGGGAGCTGTTTTTT.

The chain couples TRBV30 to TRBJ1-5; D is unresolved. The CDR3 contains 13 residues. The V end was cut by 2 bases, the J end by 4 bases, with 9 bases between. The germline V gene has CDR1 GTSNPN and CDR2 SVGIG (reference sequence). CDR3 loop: CAWSTRENQPQHF. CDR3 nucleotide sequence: TGTGCCTGGAGTACAAGGGAGAATCAGCCCCAGCATTTT. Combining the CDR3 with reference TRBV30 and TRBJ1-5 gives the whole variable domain SQTIHQWPATLVQPVGSPLSLECTVEGTSNPNLYWYRQAAGRGLQLLFYSVGIGQISSEVPQNLSASRPQDRQFILSSKKLLLSDSGFYLCAWSTRENQPQHFGDGTRLSIL.

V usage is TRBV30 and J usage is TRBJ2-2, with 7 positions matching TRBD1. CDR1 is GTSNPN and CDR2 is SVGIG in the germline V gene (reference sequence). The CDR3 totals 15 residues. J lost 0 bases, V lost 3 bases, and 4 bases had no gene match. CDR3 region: CAWSVGGANTGELFF. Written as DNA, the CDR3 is TGTGCCTGGAGCGTAGGGGGCGCGAACACCGGGGAGCTGTTTTTT.

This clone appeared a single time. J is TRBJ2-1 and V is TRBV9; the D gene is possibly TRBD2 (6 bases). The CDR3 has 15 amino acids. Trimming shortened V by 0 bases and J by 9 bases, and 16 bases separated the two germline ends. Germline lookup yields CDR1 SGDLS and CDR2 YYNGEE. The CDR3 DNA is TGTGCCAGCAGCGTAGAACCTAGCGCGTCGGTTGAGCAGTTCTTC. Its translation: CASSVEPSASVEQFF.

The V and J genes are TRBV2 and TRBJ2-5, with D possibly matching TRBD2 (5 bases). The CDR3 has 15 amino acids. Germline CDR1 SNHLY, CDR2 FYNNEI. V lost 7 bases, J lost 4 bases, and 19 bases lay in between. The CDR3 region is CASTETPTEGETQYF. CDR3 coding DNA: TGTGCCAGCACCGAAACACCTACAGAGGGAGAGACCCAGTACTTC.

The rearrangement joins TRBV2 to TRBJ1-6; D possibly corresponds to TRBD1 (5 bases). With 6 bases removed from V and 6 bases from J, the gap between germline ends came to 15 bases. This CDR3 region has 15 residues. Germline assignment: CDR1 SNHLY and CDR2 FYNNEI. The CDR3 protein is CASRAGGGGNSPLHF. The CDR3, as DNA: TGTGCCAGCAGGGCCGGGGGAGGCGGTAATTCACCCCTCCACTTT.

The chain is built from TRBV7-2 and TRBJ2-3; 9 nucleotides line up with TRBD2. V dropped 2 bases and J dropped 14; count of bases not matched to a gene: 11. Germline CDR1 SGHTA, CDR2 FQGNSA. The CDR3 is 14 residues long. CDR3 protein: CASSLIGAGGERYF. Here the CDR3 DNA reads TGTGCCAGCAGCTTAATCGGCGCGGGGGGGGAGAGGTATTTT.